These 22 T cell receptor beta chains were all obtained from the same sample, sequenced in a study of shared clonotypes between healthy human individuals. Only in-frame clones appear in the TCRdb table, and some are missing; sequencing was by immunoSEQ multiplex PCR. The sample has roughly 760,000 clones, under 80% seen once. The sample consisted of memory CD4+ T cells sorted from blood. Subset specified: CD45RA-negative fraction. The receptors stem from a woman aged 25 to 39 in good health.

The rearrangement uses TRBV10-2 and TRBJ2-4; a weak D match, TRBD1 (7 bases). The CDR3 sequence is 15 residues long. Germline CDR1 WSHSY, CDR2 SAAADI. V was pared by 0 bases and J by 5 bases, with 11 bases between. The CDR3 reads CASSESSRGENIQYF. The DNA for the CDR3 is TGCGCCAGCAGTGAGTCGTCCAGGGGGGAAAACATTCAGTACTTC.

The chain is built from TRBV2 and TRBJ2-7; D is perhaps TRBD2 (5 bases). CDR1 SNHLY and CDR2 FYNNEI come from the germline V gene. Between the trimmed V and J ends, which lost 7 bases and 0 bases, there was a span of 13 bases. The CDR3 has 14 residues. CDR3 loop: CASKRSLGSYEQYF. DNA of the CDR3: TGTGCCAGCAAGCGGAGTCTAGGCTCCTACGAGCAGTACTTC.

The sample holds many counts of this clone. The V call is TRBV7-9, the J call TRBJ2-7; D not certain. Germline CDR1 reads SEHNR; CDR2 reads FQNEAQ (reference sequence). V lost 8 bases, J lost 6 bases, and 23 bases lay in between. The CDR3 totals 15 residues. This chain's CDR3 is CASVPGTSPLVEQYF. CDR3 bases: TGTGCCAGCGTTCCAGGCACATCACCCCTGGTCGAGCAGTACTTC. The variable domain in full, completed from reference TRBV7-9 and TRBJ2-7, reads DTGVSQNPRHKITKRGQNVTFRCDPISEHNRLYWYRQTLGQGPEFLTYFQNEAQLEKSRLLSDRFSAERPKGSFSTLEIQRTEQGDSAMYLCASVPGTSPLVEQYFGPGTRLTVT.

The chain recombines TRBV28 with TRBJ1-2, with D uncertain. With 7 bases removed from V and 7 bases from J, the gap between germline ends came to 16 bases. CDR1 MDHEN and CDR2 SYDVKM come from the germline V gene. The CDR3 runs 13 residues. The CDR3 loop is CASTPPGVGGYTF. CDR3 sequence (DNA): TGTGCCAGCACCCCTCCCGGCGTGGGTGGCTACACCTTC.

The chain has TRBV2 and TRBJ2-2; 8 bases are shared with TRBD1. CDR3 length equals 15 residues. Germline trimming cut 7 bases from V and 0 bases from J; bases unmatched to any gene: 4. The germline V gene encodes CDR1 SNHLY and CDR2 FYNNEI. This CDR3 reads CASNLQGANTGELFF. As DNA, the CDR3 is TGTGCCAGCAATCTACAGGGGGCGAACACCGGGGAGCTGTTTTTT.

The chain is built from TRBV7-8 and TRBJ1-1, with TRBD1 identical over 10 bases. Trimming cost V 3 bases and J 1 base; bases outside gene matches: 5. Germline CDR1 and CDR2: SGHVS and FQNEAQ. The CDR3 extends over 16 amino acids. The CDR3 loop reads CASSLGQGLQNTEAFF. The CDR3 nucleotides are TGTGCCAGCAGCTTGGGACAGGGGCTTCAGAACACTGAAGCTTTCTTT.

This clone occurred a few times. The CDR3 sequence is CASSLDREDGELFF. The CDR3 bases are TGCGCCAGCAGCTTGGACAGGGAGGACGGGGAGCTGTTTTTT. This chain links TRBV5-1 with TRBJ2-2; D may correspond to TRBD1 or TRBD2 (6 bases each). The V end was cut by 0 bases, the J end by 7 bases, with 10 bases between. The CDR3 contains 14 residues. CDR1 and CDR2 (germline): SGHRS, YFSETQ.

The CDR3 coding sequence is TGTGCTGCAGGGGCTGGAAACACCATATATTTT. It yields the protein CAAGAGNTIYF. This chain connects TRBV6-5 to TRBJ1-3, with a weak D call TRBD1 (6 bases). Germline CDR1 is MNHEY and CDR2 is SVGAGI. The CDR3 has 11 residues.

Here the CDR3 DNA reads TGTGCCAGCTCACGTTCGACAGGGGAGAATGAGCAGTTCTTC. Residues: CASSRSTGENEQFF. This sequence joins TRBV18 and TRBJ2-1; TRBD1 agrees at 8 bases. Germline V gene data show CDR1 as KGHSH and CDR2 as LQKENI. Germline trimming cut 4 bases from V and 7 bases from J; bases unmatched to any gene: 6. The length of the CDR3 is 14 residues.

Comment on this clone: The sample holds other DNA sequences that translate to the same CDR3. This rearrangement joins TRBV4-1 to TRBJ2-7, with D perhaps assigned TRBD1 or TRBD2 (5 bases each). Looked up from germline, CDR1 is MGHRA and CDR2 is YSYEKL. V was shortened by 0 bases and J by 0 bases, with 9 bases between the two germline ends. The CDR3 has 15 residues. CDR3 sequence (DNA): TGCGCCAGCAGCCAAGATCCGGGACCCTCCTACGAGCAGTACTTC. Its translation: CASSQDPGPSYEQYF.

This clone has only one observation. This chain links TRBV5-1 with TRBJ2-4, with TRBD2 identical over 8 bases. With 0 bases clipped from V and 5 bases from J, the junction kept 7 bases outside the gene matches. CDR3 length equals 16 residues. Per the germline V gene, CDR1 is SGHRS and CDR2 is YFSETQ. CDR3 residues: CASSLGLARGENIQYF. The CDR3 DNA reads TGCGCCAGCAGCTTGGGACTAGCGCGTGGGGAAAACATTCAGTACTTC.

This chain uses TRBV15 with TRBJ2-7, with D possibly matching TRBD1 (5 bases). Germline loops: CDR1 LNHNV, CDR2 YYDKDF (reference sequence). The CDR3 is made up of 14 amino acids. Deletions cut 5 bases from V and 3 bases from J, with 14 bases between. CDR3 nucleotide sequence: TGTGCCACCAGCGGAAGACAGAGCGACTACGAGCAGTACTTC. Residues: CATSGRQSDYEQYF.

The chain recombines TRBV6-5 with TRBJ2-3; D is ambiguous. Germline V lookup: CDR1 MNHEY, CDR2 SVGAGI. The V end was cut by 3 bases, the J end by 1 base, with 5 bases between. The length of the CDR3 is 13 residues. The DNA of the CDR3 is TGTGCCAGCAGTTATACGCGCACAGATACGCAGTATTTT. The encoded protein is CASSYTRTDTQYF.

The rearrangement joins TRBV27 to TRBJ1-2; possibly TRBD1 for D (6 bases). V lost 1 base and J 4 bases, leaving 16 bases between the germline ends. The CDR3 covers 16 residues. Germline CDR1 and CDR2: MNHEY and SMNVEV (reference sequence). This CDR3 reads CASSLLGGAGAYGYTF. The CDR3 DNA sequence: TGTGCCAGCAGTTTATTAGGGGGGGCAGGCGCCTATGGCTACACCTTC.

J is TRBJ2-7 and V is TRBV7-6, with 9 positions matching TRBD2. The CDR3 is made up of 16 amino acids. V was clipped by 6 bases and J by 3 bases; unmatched bases: 12. In germline, CDR1 is SGHVS, CDR2 FNYEAQ. This CDR3 is CASSPTTSGANYEQYF. The CDR3 bases are TGTGCCAGCAGTCCTACGACTAGCGGAGCTAACTACGAGCAGTACTTC.

The rearrangement uses TRBV27 and TRBJ2-3, with D perhaps TRBD2 (6 bases). Per the germline V gene, CDR1 is MNHEY and CDR2 is SMNVEV (reference sequence). Trimming pared 0 bases from V and 0 bases from J, leaving 10 bases between. The CDR3 extends over 16 amino acids. CDR3: CASSLSAEGSTDTQYF. CDR3 DNA sequence: TGTGCCAGCAGTTTATCGGCGGAGGGGAGCACAGATACGCAGTATTTT.

The chain is built from TRBV5-1 and TRBJ2-5; D is perhaps TRBD2 (7 bases). Trimming removed 0 bases from V and 5 bases from J, with 17 bases in between. This CDR3 is built from 16 residues. Germline-derived CDR1 and CDR2 are SGHRS and YFSETQ. The CDR3 here is CASSLARSGGQETQYF. CDR3 DNA: TGCGCCAGCAGCTTGGCGCGCTCGGGGGGCCAGGAGACCCAGTACTTC.

This chain joins TRBV25-1 and TRBJ2-7; either TRBD1 or TRBD2 may fit D (6 bases each). The CDR3 extends over 18 amino acids. Trimming removed 3 bases from V and 5 bases from J, with 26 bases in between. Germline values: CDR1 MGHDK, CDR2 SYGVNS. The CDR3 spells CASSDPAGQGRPVNEQYF. The CDR3 DNA follows: TGTGCCAGCAGTGACCCGGCGGGGCAGGGGCGACCCGTCAACGAGCAGTACTTC.

The chain carries TRBV30 and TRBJ2-2, with 7 bases that match TRBD2. This CDR3 spans 14 amino acids. Germline values: CDR1 GTSNPN, CDR2 SVGIG (reference sequence). Trimming removed 3 bases from V and 3 bases from J; junction bases left unmatched: 4. The CDR3 DNA follows: TGTGCCTGGAGAAAGGGAGGGGACACCGGGGAGCTGTTTTTT. Translated, it gives CAWRKGGDTGELFF. The whole variable domain, remainder taken from reference TRBV30 and TRBJ2-2, is SQTIHQWPATLVQPVGSPLSLECTVEGTSNPNLYWYRQAAGRGLQLLFYSVGIGQISSEVPQNLSASRPQDRQFILSSKKLLLSDSGFYLCAWRKGGDTGELFFGEGSRLTVL.

DNA for the CDR3: TGCGCCAGCAGCCACCTAGGGATACTACTAGCCAAAAACATTCAGTACTTC. This codes for CASSHLGILLAKNIQYF. This sequence joins TRBV4-1 and TRBJ2-4, with D unclear. This CDR3 has 17 amino acids. In germline, CDR1 is MGHRA, CDR2 YSYEKL. Between the trimmed V and J ends, which lost 3 bases and 0 bases, there was a span of 15 bases.

The rearrangement uses TRBV6-1 and TRBJ2-1, with 10 bases that match TRBD1. Germline assignment: CDR1 MNHNS and CDR2 SASEGT. The V segment lost 4 bases and the J segment 0 bases; nucleotides outside the gene matches: 6. The CDR3 spans 17 residues. The CDR3 sequence: CASSAMRDRGSYNEQFF. The CDR3 DNA reads TGTGCCAGCAGTGCCATGAGGGACAGGGGCTCCTACAATGAGCAGTTCTTC.

The chain uses TRBV5-1 and TRBJ2-6; D gene ambiguous. Germline loops: CDR1 SGHRS, CDR2 YFSETQ. Between the trimmed V and J ends, which lost 4 bases and 1 base, there was a span of 12 bases. The CDR3 spans 16 residues. CDR3 amino acids: CASSGPTGSGANVLTF. CDR3 DNA sequence: TGCGCCAGCAGCGGCCCTACGGGTTCTGGGGCCAACGTCCTGACTTTC.